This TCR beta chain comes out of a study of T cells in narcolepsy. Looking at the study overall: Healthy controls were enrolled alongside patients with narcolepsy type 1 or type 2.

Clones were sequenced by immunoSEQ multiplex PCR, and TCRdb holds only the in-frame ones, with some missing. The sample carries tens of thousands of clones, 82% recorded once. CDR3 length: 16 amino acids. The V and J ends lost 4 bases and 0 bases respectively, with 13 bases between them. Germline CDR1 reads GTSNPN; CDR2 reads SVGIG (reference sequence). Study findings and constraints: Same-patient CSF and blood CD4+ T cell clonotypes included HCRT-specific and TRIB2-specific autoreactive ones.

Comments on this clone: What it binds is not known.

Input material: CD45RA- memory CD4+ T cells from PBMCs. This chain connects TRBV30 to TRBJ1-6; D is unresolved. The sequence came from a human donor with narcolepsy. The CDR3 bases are TGTGCCTGGAAGTTAGCGGCAAGCTCCTATAATTCACCCCTCCACTTT. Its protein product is CAWKLAASSYNSPLHF.